The T cell receptor beta chain under discussion was sequenced for a study of blood T cell repertoires in COVID-19. About the study: PBMCs, B-cell-depleted T cells, or T cells provided the cDNA or gDNA that made up the material.

Germline CDR1 and CDR2: SEHNR and FQNEAQ (reference sequence). V was trimmed by 2 bases and J by 6 bases, leaving 10 bases between them. The CDR3 extends over 13 amino acids. Only in-frame clones appear in the TCRdb table, and some are missing; sequencing was by immunoSEQ multiplex PCR. Of tens of thousands of clones listed, 87% are singletons. The sample consisted of peripheral blood. This TCR was sampled from a male donor with acute or convalescent COVID-19. The rearrangement uses TRBV7-9 and TRBJ1-1, with a possible D match to TRBD1 (5 bases). The CDR3 region has the DNA TGTGCCAGCAGCTTATTAGGGGTTGCTGAAGCTTTCTTT. Translating it yields CASSLLGVAEAFF.